A selection of T cell receptor beta chains follows, all from one sample in a study of blood T cell repertoires in COVID-19. Generated by immunoSEQ multiplex PCR, the TCRdb table keeps only in-frame clones and is missing some. Of approximately 200,000 clones in the sample, around 90% were seen once. The sample consisted of peripheral blood. The receptors were gathered from a man aged 70 or older with acute or convalescent COVID-19. The conserved cysteine and the conserved F or W are not part of the CDR3 here. Clone size is not always given. Where it is, it says once, few, many or a class for expanded clones.

v_call clone_size cdr3_aa
TRBV4-2 once ASSQEGPSSYEQY
TRBV10-3 . AISAQATGGRTEAF
TRBV6-5 . ASSHSGPYEQY
TRBV6-5 . ASTQGGTGIHGYT
TRBV5-1 . ASIQGAGGNNEQF
TRBV2 . ASSEGGTTYGYT
TRBV9 . ASSVTGALTHNEQF
TRBV5-1 . ASSFTGNSYNEQF
TRBV3-1/TRBV3-2 . ASSQEVSAGVSYEQY
TRBV2 . ASSERVVGAPLH
TRBV14 . ASSQWGGSSLVDNEQF
TRBV6-2/TRBV6-3 few ASSYFLSSGANVLT
TRBV5-6 . ASSFGRSGANTGELF
TRBV7-2 . ASSLVSSGRDTQY
TRBV5-1 . ASSLGPGTGGLGEQF
TRBV9 . ASSVGTSGRAADTQY
TRBV15 . ATSRESLAGVSGELF
TRBV4-2 . ASSQDSGMDEQY
TRBV3-1/TRBV3-2 few ASSPGQEYYNEQF
TRBV28 . ASRLTPPNYGYT
TRBV30 few AWSVAGAYNSPLH
TRBV5-4 . ASSPGMASGINEQF
TRBV5-4 . ASSSSRVQRETQY
TRBV7-3 . ASSPGWNAGELF
TRBV19 once ASSTAGGSWNEQY
TRBV18 . ASSPFRDYEQY
TRBV28 . ASSWDRVVSEQY
TRBV6-5 . ASRAGGAYGYT
TRBV9 . ASSAGSGMVSTDTQY
TRBV7-8 many ASSLELYELYGYT
TRBV6-6 once ASSWDRVGQPQH
TRBV27 . ASSYHPVGPSGRRETQY
TRBV2 . ASSKQPGLASSGELF
TRBV29-1 . SVVGTSGRASTDTQY
TRBV30 . AWSFGGGGKDTQY
TRBV11-2 . ASSREQGLGDSYGYT
TRBV19 . ASSMTSGVYEQY
TRBV10-2 once ASSESGTSLANYGYT
TRBV3-1/TRBV3-2 . ASSQANRLANYGYT
TRBV15 . ATSASRGPGEKLF
TRBV7-6 . ASSSIGFTNSAGEQY
TRBV12-3/TRBV12-4 . ASSLFGQSEAF
TRBV15 . ATSRERRAYEQY
TRBV19 . ASSIGESWRRLYGYT
TRBV18 . ASSPEAGGIYNEQF
TRBV6-5 . ASRWGDTGELF
TRBV4-1 once ASSRGSVNTEAF
TRBV21-1 . ASSKKDRVHEQF